Given below is one TCR beta chain in context. The protocol was immunoSEQ multiplex PCR, while the TCRdb copy is restricted to in-frame clones and leaves out a portion. The sample records several hundred clones, 75% to 95% being singletons. The entry originates in a study of tumour-infiltrating T cells in Burkitt lymphoma. Germline lookup yields CDR1 MGHRA and CDR2 YSYEKL. The CDR3 consists of 15 residues. V was pared by 4 bases and J by 5 bases, with 7 bases of the junction left unmatched. The sequencing input was tumor tissue. The source of this sequence is a human donor with diffuse large B-cell lymphoma. The rearrangement joins TRBV4-1 to TRBJ1-1, with 10 bases that match TRBD1. This CDR3 reads CASSLGQGGSTEAFF. The CDR3 DNA follows: TGCGCCAGCAGCCTAGGACAGGGGGGAAGTACTGAAGCTTTCTTT.